This paragraph reports one T cell receptor (beta chain). The antigen is undetermined. This entry comes from a study of PD-1 blockade in classical Hodgkin lymphoma. Regarding the study as a whole: Anyone who began nivolumab under 1 year after ASCT was excluded. CD8+ TCR diversity did not rise significantly by C4D1, unlike CD4+. With respect to the repertoire differences, their causes, possibly disease activity or prior therapy, remain undefined.

Relapse was seen in all patients after autologous stem cell transplantation, and brentuximab vedotin exposure was variable. When best responses were assessed, they were complete response, partial response or progressive disease. V shed 5 bases, J shed 3 bases, and the junction held 7 bases outside the gene matches. This CDR3 is built from 15 residues. CDR1 MNHNY and CDR2 SVGAGI come from the germline V gene (reference sequence). Measured with immunoSEQ multiplex PCR; TCRdb has only the in-frame clones, and not every one. This sample has 15,000 to 20,000 clones; around 72% occur once, and the top ten carry roughly 4.4%.

The TCR originated in a human donor with classical Hodgkin lymphoma. J is TRBJ2-3 and V is TRBV6-6; 8 nucleotides line up with TRBD2. The specimen was peripheral blood mononuclear cells (PBMCs), collected at baseline. The CDR3 loop is CASSRLASGTDTQYF. DNA of the CDR3: TGTGCCAGCAGTAGACTAGCGAGTGGGACAGATACGCAGTATTTT.